This T cell receptor (beta chain) appears in the sequencing data of a study of CD8 T cells in ankylosing spondylitis. This clonotype came up a few times. TCRdb re-called the 5' RACE reads through MiXCR, storing one row per CDR3 protein. The sample has more than 200,000 distinct CDR3 sequences; 20% to 30% are singletons. The ends lost 1 base at V and 1 base at J; junction bases unmatched: 6. Looked up from germline, CDR1 is DFQATT and CDR2 is SNEGSKA (reference sequence). The CDR3 loop spans 16 amino acids. The chain joins TRBV20-1 to TRBJ2-2; 7 bases agree with TRBD2. The clonotype comes from a male donor with ankylosing spondylitis or in good health (not recorded which). The sequenced sample consisted of blood, either unsorted or a sorted T cell fraction (not recorded which). The CDR3 DNA is TGCAGTGCTAGAGTGTACGGGGGGATGAACACCGGGGAGCTGTTTTTT. This encodes CSARVYGGMNTGELFF.